This T cell receptor beta chain was observed in a study of control samples from healthy donors and cancer patients. The CDR3 consists of 19 residues. Germline-derived CDR1 and CDR2 are SGHKS and YYEKEE (reference sequence). V was pared by 0 bases and J by 0 bases, with 16 bases between. Method: immunoSEQ multiplex PCR; TCRdb's copy keeps in-frame clones and lacks some. The top ten hold roughly 6.5% of the sample, which has 110,000 or so clones, approximately 82% seen once. This TCR derives from a man between 18 and 35 years old in good health. The genes are TRBV5-5 and TRBJ2-6; D tentatively fits TRBD1 or TRBD2 (6 bases each). Sample: blood. The CDR3 sequence: CASSLGPGALSSGANVLTF. In nucleotides, the CDR3 is TGTGCCAGCAGCTTGGGGCCGGGGGCCCTAAGCTCTGGGGCCAACGTCCTGACTTTC. The variable domain in full, with the rest retrieved from reference TRBV5-5 and TRBJ2-6, is DAGVTQSPTHLIKTRGQQVTLRCSPISGHKSVSWYQQVLGQGPQFIFQYYEKEERGRGNFPDRFSARQFPNYSSELNVNALLLGDSALYLCASSLGPGALSSGANVLTFGAGSRLTVL.